Sequencing of this T cell receptor beta chain was carried out in a study of cytomegalovirus exposure and HLA in healthy donors. The PCR had 60 Vbeta and 13 Jbeta primers. Here immunoSEQ multiplex PCR was the method, and the copy in TCRdb shows in-frame clones only, minus some. The table lists about 94,000 clones, roughly 86% of them singletons, with about 9.3% in the top ten. From germline, CDR1 is SGDLS and CDR2 YYNGEE. The CDR3 has 15 residues. V dropped 4 bases and J dropped 0 bases, with 14 bases sitting between them. The sequenced sample consisted of PBMCs. The chain combines TRBV9 with TRBJ2-7; D is perhaps TRBD2 (5 bases). This TCR derives from a human donor in good health. The CDR3 loop reads CASSLTPGSSYEQYF. In DNA form, the CDR3 reads TGTGCCAGCAGCTTGACCCCGGGAAGCTCCTACGAGCAGTACTTC. Together with reference TRBV9 and TRBJ2-7, the CDR3 gives the full variable domain: DSGVTQTPKHLITATGQRVTLRCSPRSGDLSVYWYQQSLDQGLQFLIQYYNGEERAKGNILERFSAQQFPDLHSELNLSSLELGDSALYFCASSLTPGSSYEQYFGPGTRLTVT.